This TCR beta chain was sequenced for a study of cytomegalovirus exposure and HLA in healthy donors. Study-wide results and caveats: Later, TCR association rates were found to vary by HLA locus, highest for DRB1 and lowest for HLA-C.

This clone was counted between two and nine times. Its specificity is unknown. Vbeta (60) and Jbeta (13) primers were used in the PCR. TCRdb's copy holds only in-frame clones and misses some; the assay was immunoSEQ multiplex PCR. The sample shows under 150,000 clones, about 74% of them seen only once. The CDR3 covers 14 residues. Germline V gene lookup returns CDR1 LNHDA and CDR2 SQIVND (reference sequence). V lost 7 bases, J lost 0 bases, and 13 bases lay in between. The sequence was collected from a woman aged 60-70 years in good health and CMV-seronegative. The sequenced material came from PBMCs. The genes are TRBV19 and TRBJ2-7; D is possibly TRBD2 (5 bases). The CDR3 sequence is CASNSGSSSYEQYF. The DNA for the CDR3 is TGTGCCAGTAATTCGGGGAGCAGCTCCTACGAGCAGTACTTC.